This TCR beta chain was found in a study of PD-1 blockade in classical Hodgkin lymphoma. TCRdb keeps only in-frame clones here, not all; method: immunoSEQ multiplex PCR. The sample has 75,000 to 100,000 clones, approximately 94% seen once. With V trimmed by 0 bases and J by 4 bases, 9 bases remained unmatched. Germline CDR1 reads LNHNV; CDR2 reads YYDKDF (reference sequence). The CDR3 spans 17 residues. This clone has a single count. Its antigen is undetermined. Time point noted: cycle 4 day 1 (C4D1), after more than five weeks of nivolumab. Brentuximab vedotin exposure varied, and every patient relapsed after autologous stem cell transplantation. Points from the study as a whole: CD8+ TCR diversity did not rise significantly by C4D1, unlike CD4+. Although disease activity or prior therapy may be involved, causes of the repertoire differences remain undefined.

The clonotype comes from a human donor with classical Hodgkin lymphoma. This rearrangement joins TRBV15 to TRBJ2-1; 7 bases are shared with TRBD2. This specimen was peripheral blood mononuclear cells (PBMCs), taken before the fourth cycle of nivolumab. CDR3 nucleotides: TGTGCCACCAGCAGAGATCGGGCGCTAGCGGAATACAATGAGCAGTTCTTC. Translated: CATSRDRALAEYNEQFF.